The rows below give T cell receptor beta chains drawn from one sample of a study of OX40 agonist ivuxolimab in advanced cancers. TCRdb's table, derived via immunoSEQ multiplex PCR, lists solely in-frame clones and lacks some. The sample records some 90,000 clones, roughly 84% being singletons. Here the sequenced sample was CD4+ or CD8+ T cells sorted from blood, taken in a trial of the OX40 agonist ivuxolimab. Receptors were obtained from an adult with an advanced solid tumor such as melanoma, head and neck, liver or kidney cancer. The CDR3 runs from the conserved cysteine through the conserved F or W. The D gene is left open where the match is weak. Clone size appears in some rows only: once, few, many, or a class for an expanded clone.

CDR3 length,D gene,clone size,J gene,V gene,CDR3 protein,CDR3 DNA
15,.,.,TRBJ2-5,TRBV7-6,CASSSRSVTQETQYF,TGTGCCAGCAGCTCCCGGTCCGTTACTCAAGAGACCCAGTACTTC
12,.,once,TRBJ1-1,TRBV19,CASNSGYTEAFF,TGTGCCAGTAATTCAGGGTACACTGAAGCTTTCTTT
15,.,.,TRBJ1-4,TRBV7-2,CASSWQTGGDEKLFF,TGTGCCAGCAGCTGGCAGACAGGAGGGGATGAAAAACTGTTTTTT
16,TRBD1,.,TRBJ1-1,TRBV14,CASSRAEGARNTEAFF,TGTGCCAGCAGCCGGGCTGAGGGGGCCCGGAACACTGAAGCTTTCTTT
11,.,few,TRBJ1-2,TRBV19,CASRESYGYTF,TGTGCCAGTCGAGAGTCCTATGGCTACACCTTC
15,TRBD1,.,TRBJ2-7,TRBV6-5,CASSYSGQGHYEQYF,TGTGCCAGCAGTTACTCTGGACAGGGACACTACGAGCAGTACTTC
12,.,.,TRBJ2-3,TRBV10-2,CASRRRSDTQYF,TGCGCCAGCCGCCGCAGGTCGGATACGCAGTATTTT
15,TRBD2,.,TRBJ2-3,TRBV10-3,CASKGTSERTDTQYF,TGTGCCAGCAAGGGAACTAGCGAACGCACAGATACGCAGTATTTT
16,TRBD2,.,TRBJ2-2,TRBV30,CAWKPGTSGGTGELFF,TGTGCCTGGAAACCTGGGACTAGCGGGGGTACCGGGGAGCTGTTTTTT
15,TRBD1,.,TRBJ2-5,TRBV6-5,CASSYRGRSEETQYF,TGTGCCAGCAGTTACAGGGGGCGCTCCGAAGAGACCCAGTACTTC
15,TRBD2,.,TRBJ2-3,TRBV28,CASSFTLAGTDTQYF,TGTGCCAGCAGTTTTACACTAGCGGGTACAGATACGCAGTATTTT
14,.,.,TRBJ1-2,TRBV7-9,CASSLEAVNYGYTF,TGTGCCAGCAGCTTAGAGGCGGTTAACTATGGCTACACCTTC
14,.,many,TRBJ2-3,TRBV18,CASSPGVPGLTQYF,TGTGCCAGCTCACCAGGGGTCCCGGGGCTAACGCAGTATTTT
15,.,.,TRBJ2-3,TRBV5-4,CASSFRAGSADTQYF,TGTGCCAGCAGCTTTAGGGCAGGGTCAGCAGATACGCAGTATTTT
14,.,.,TRBJ1-1,TRBV19,CASSIARGGTEAFF,TGTGCCAGTAGTATCGCTAGGGGAGGCACTGAAGCTTTCTTT
15,.,once,TRBJ2-3,TRBV4-3,CASSQATGKTDTQYF,TGCGCCAGCAGCCAAGCCACAGGTAAAACAGATACGCAGTATTTT
14,TRBD1,.,TRBJ2-1,TRBV6-5,CASSDRGITNEQFF,TGTGCCAGCAGCGACAGGGGTATAACCAATGAGCAGTTCTTC
14,.,.,TRBJ1-2,TRBV11-3,CASSSDPGTGSYTF,TGTGCCAGCAGCTCAGATCCCGGGACGGGAAGCTACACCTTC
17,.,.,TRBJ2-3,TRBV7-9,CASSLAQGASSTDTQYF,TGTGCCAGCAGCTTAGCGCAAGGAGCCTCTAGCACAGATACGCAGTATTTT
15,.,.,TRBJ1-4,TRBV6-5,CASSYSVGGAEKLFF,TGTGCCAGCAGTTACTCAGTGGGGGGGGCTGAAAAACTGTTTTTT
15,TRBD1,.,TRBJ1-1,TRBV2,CASTRDRPSGTEAFF,TGTGCCAGCACCCGGGACAGGCCCTCGGGCACTGAAGCTTTCTTT
14,.,.,TRBJ1-2,TRBV19,CASSIPDGPYGYTF,TGTGCCAGTAGTATACCCGACGGACCCTATGGCTACACCTTC
13,.,.,TRBJ2-1,TRBV9,CASSVRPIGEQFF,TGTGCCAGCAGCGTGCGGCCGATCGGTGAGCAGTTCTTC
15,.,.,TRBJ1-2,TRBV4-3,CASSQVSSPSHGYTF,TGCGCCAGCAGCCAAGTGTCCTCCCCGTCACATGGCTACACCTTC
13,TRBD1,.,TRBJ1-6,TRBV6-6,CASSDRGNSPLHF,TGTGCCAGCAGCGACAGGGGGAATTCACCCCTCCACTTT
17,TRBD2,.,TRBJ2-1,TRBV7-2,CASSAGTSGGSYNEQFF,TGTGCCAGCAGCGCCGGGACTAGCGGGGGCTCCTACAATGAGCAGTTCTTC
17,.,.,TRBJ1-5,TRBV4-3,CASSQEVTGMRNQPQHF,TGCGCCAGCAGCCAGGAAGTTACAGGGATGAGAAATCAGCCCCAGCATTTT
15,.,.,TRBJ2-7,TRBV21-1,CASSRPPKVVYEQYF,TGTGCCAGCAGCAGACCACCGAAAGTGGTCTACGAGCAGTACTTC
17,.,.,TRBJ1-3,TRBV2,CASTDPRTGVSGNTIYF,TGTGCCAGCACAGATCCTAGGACGGGGGTCTCTGGAAACACCATATATTTT